The sample holds a few counts of the clone carrying this T cell receptor (beta chain). Its antigen is unknown. Per the germline V gene, CDR1 is SGHAT and CDR2 is FQNNGV. CDR3 size: 18 residues. V lost 4 bases and J 1 base, leaving 19 bases between the germline ends. In the PCR, 60 Vbeta and 13 Jbeta primers were used. Repertoires were generated with immunoSEQ multiplex PCR, while TCRdb's copy carries only in-frame clones and drops some. The profile shows about 130,000 clones, around three quarters of them singletons. This sample was taken from a study of cytomegalovirus exposure and HLA in healthy donors. General observations from the study: Despite most TCR sequences being rare, some public TCRs occurred in many donors. DRB1 showed the most TCR associations and HLA-C the fewest in a later analysis, as rates varied by HLA locus. Analyses of presence/absence relied on an assumption of roughly uniform sequencing depth across donors.

Each donor was healthy, and each was a bone marrow donor. This TCR derives from a woman in her sixties or seventies in good health and CMV-seropositive. Sequencing was performed on PBMCs. This chain links TRBV11-2 with TRBJ1-4; D gene ambiguous. The CDR3 sequence: CASSSEMASALTNEKLFF. CDR3 sequence (DNA): TGTGCCAGCAGCTCAGAAATGGCATCCGCCCTAACTAATGAAAAACTGTTTTTT.